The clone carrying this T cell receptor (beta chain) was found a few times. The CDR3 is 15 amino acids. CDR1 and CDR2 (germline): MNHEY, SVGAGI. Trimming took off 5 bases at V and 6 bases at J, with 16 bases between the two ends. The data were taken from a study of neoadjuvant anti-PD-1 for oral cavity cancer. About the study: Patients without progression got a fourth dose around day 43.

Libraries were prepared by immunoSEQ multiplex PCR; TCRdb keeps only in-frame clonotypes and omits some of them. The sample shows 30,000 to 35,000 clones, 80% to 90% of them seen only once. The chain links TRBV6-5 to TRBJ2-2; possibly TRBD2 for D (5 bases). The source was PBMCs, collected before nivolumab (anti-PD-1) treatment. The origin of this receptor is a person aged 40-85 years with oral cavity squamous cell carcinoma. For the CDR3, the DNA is TGTGCCAGCAGTGCCGAGTCGGGGATCCCCGGGGAGCTGTTTTTT. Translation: CASSAESGIPGELFF.